A selection of T cell receptor beta chains follows, all from one sample in a study of response to subunit inactivated influenza vaccine. MiXCR, run by TCRdb on the RT-PCR reads, gives a single entry per CDR3 protein. The sample comprises some 500,000 distinct CDR3 sequences, 16% of which are singletons, and roughly 3% rests with the top ten. The starting material was CD4+ T cells sorted from PBMCs, obtained less than 25 months after vaccination. The receptors originated from a man in his fifties or sixties who received an inactivated influenza vaccine. Both conserved end residues are part of each CDR3. Each record gives: clone size, J gene, V gene, D gene, CDR3 protein, CDR3 DNA. A D gene is named only where the DNA matches it firmly. Only part of the rows carry a size: once, few, many, or a class if the clone is expanded.

>few|TRBJ1-2|TRBV4-1|TRBD1
CASSQADRGRSKGYTF
TGCGCCAGCAGCCAAGCTGACAGGGGGCGTTCAAAGGGCTACACCTTC
>many|TRBJ1-5|TRBV28|NA
CASIPDFNQPQHF
TGTGCCAGCATCCCGGACTTTAATCAGCCCCAGCATTTT
>few|TRBJ1-3|TRBV4-2|NA
CASSQDRRGLAGNTIYF
TGTGCCAGCAGCCAAGATAGGAGGGGTCTGGCTGGAAACACCATATATTTT
>many|TRBJ2-2|TRBV29-1|NA
CSVEADTGELFF
TGCAGCGTTGAGGCGGACACCGGGGAGCTGTTTTTT
>NA|TRBJ2-3|TRBV2|NA
CATAVPGASTDTQYF
TGTGCCACCGCAGTCCCCGGGGCCAGCACAGATACGCAGTATTTT
>NA|TRBJ2-1|TRBV11-3|NA
CASSPTWSAPYNEQFF
TGTGCCAGCAGCCCCACTTGGAGCGCGCCCTACAATGAGCAGTTCTTC
>NA|TRBJ2-7|TRBV20-1|NA
CSANYEGSYEQYF
TGCAGTGCTAATTACGAAGGGAGCTACGAGCAGTACTTC
>NA|TRBJ2-2|TRBV6-2/TRBV6-3|TRBD2
CASSPIGLANTGELFF
TGTGCCAGCAGTCCCATAGGACTAGCGAACACCGGGGAGCTGTTTTTT
>NA|TRBJ2-5|TRBV25-1|NA
CASSESWATGETQYF
TGTGCCAGCAGTGAATCTTGGGCGACAGGCGAGACCCAGTACTTC
>NA|TRBJ2-7|TRBV27|TRBD1
CASSSRTGNHYEQYF
TGTGCCAGCAGTTCCCGGACAGGGAATCATTACGAGCAGTACTTC
>many|TRBJ1-5|TRBV6-1|NA
CASSAGSNQPQHF
TGTGCCAGCAGTGCAGGTAGCAATCAGCCCCAGCATTTT
>few|TRBJ2-4|TRBV6-6|NA
CASSLGAKNIQYF
TGTGCCAGCAGTTTAGGAGCCAAAAACATTCAGTACTTC
>NA|TRBJ2-5|TRBV20-1|TRBD2
CSARGGTSLQETQYF
TGCAGTGCTAGAGGAGGGACTAGCTTACAAGAGACCCAGTACTTC
>few|TRBJ1-1|TRBV4-3|NA
CASSQSLGQGKTEAFF
TGCGCCAGCAGCCAAAGCCTAGGGCAGGGAAAGACTGAAGCTTTCTTT
>few|TRBJ2-3|TRBV7-2|TRBD2
CASSLDAAGGGTDTQYF
TGTGCCAGCAGCTTAGACGCAGCGGGAGGGGGCACAGATACGCAGTATTTT
>NA|TRBJ1-2|TRBV6-1|NA
CASSEDGYTF
TGTGCCAGCAGTGAGGATGGCTACACCTTC
>NA|TRBJ1-6|TRBV11-2|NA
CASSLDQGLNSPLHF
TGTGCCAGCAGCTTAGATCAGGGTTTGAATTCACCCCTCCACTTT
>NA|TRBJ2-7|TRBV7-8|TRBD2
CASSLRRSGGSYEQYF
TGTGCCAGCAGCTTACGCCGTAGCGGGGGATCGTACGAGCAGTACTTC
>few|TRBJ2-1|TRBV3-1|TRBD2
CASSGGLAGGIQFF
TGTGCCAGCAGCGGTGGACTAGCGGGGGGGATTCAGTTCTTC
>few|TRBJ2-3|TRBV7-2|NA
CASSSQGTHRGTQYF
TGTGCCAGCAGCTCCCAGGGGACACACAGAGGTACGCAGTATTTT
>few|TRBJ2-3|TRBV10-3|NA
CAIGAGTDTQYF
TGTGCCATCGGGGCGGGCACAGATACGCAGTATTTT
>NA|TRBJ2-3|TRBV12-3/TRBV12-4|NA
CASRLDGGSTDTQYF
TGTGCCAGCAGGTTAGATGGCGGTAGCACAGATACGCAGTATTTT
>NA|TRBJ2-3|TRBV29-1|TRBD1
CSGFTGAGDTQYF
TGCAGCGGGTTCACAGGGGCCGGCGATACGCAGTATTTT
>few|TRBJ2-5|TRBV20-1|TRBD2
CSARGTSRETQYF
TGCAGTGCTAGGGGGACTAGCCGAGAGACCCAGTACTTC
>NA|TRBJ2-3|TRBV28|TRBD2
CASLLAGGTTDTQYF
TGTGCCAGTCTTTTAGCGGGGGGGACGACAGATACGCAGTATTTT
>NA|TRBJ2-3|TRBV10-3|TRBD2
CAISELPAGGLYSDTQYF
TGTGCCATCAGTGAGCTCCCGGCGGGGGGGCTCTATTCAGATACGCAGTATTTT
>NA|TRBJ2-5|TRBV4-3|NA
CASSQDVKRTQYF
TGCGCCAGCAGCCAAGATGTGAAGAGGACCCAGTACTTC
>few|TRBJ2-1|TRBV28|NA
CASSREWGAQFF
TGTGCCAGCAGTAGGGAGTGGGGCGCCCAGTTCTTC
>NA|TRBJ2-3|TRBV12-3/TRBV12-4|TRBD1
CASSLAGQGGTDTQYF
TGTGCCAGCAGTTTAGCCGGACAGGGGGGCACAGATACGCAGTATTTT
>few|TRBJ2-2|TRBV21-1|NA
CASSKARFGESGELFF
TGTGCCAGCAGCAAAGCCAGGTTTGGGGAGAGCGGGGAGCTGTTTTTT
>few|TRBJ2-7|TRBV6-5|TRBD1
CASSYSGGQGVYEQYF
TGTGCCAGCAGTTACAGCGGAGGACAGGGGGTCTACGAGCAGTACTTC
>NA|TRBJ2-3|TRBV4-2|TRBD2
CASSELAGSTDTQYF
TGTGCCAGCAGCGAATTAGCGGGCTCCACAGATACGCAGTATTTT
>NA|TRBJ2-7|TRBV28|NA
CASSLYRLEEYEQYF
TGTGCCAGCAGTCTATACCGGCTTGAGGAATACGAGCAGTACTTC
>NA|TRBJ2-1|TRBV27|TRBD2
CASSPLAGAVRFSNEQFF
TGTGCCAGCAGTCCATTAGCGGGAGCTGTCAGGTTCTCCAATGAGCAGTTCTTC
>few|TRBJ2-7|TRBV6-2/TRBV6-3|TRBD1
CASSQDRAREQYF
TGTGCCAGCAGCCAAGACAGGGCGAGGGAGCAGTACTTC
>few|TRBJ2-3|TRBV4-1|TRBD2
CASSPRSLAGFTDTQYF
TGCGCCAGCAGCCCAAGGAGTCTAGCGGGATTCACAGATACGCAGTATTTT
>NA|TRBJ2-3|TRBV5-1|TRBD1
CASSADRGFTDTQYF
TGCGCCAGCAGCGCCGACAGGGGATTCACAGATACGCAGTATTTT
>NA|TRBJ2-5|TRBV30|TRBD1
CAGNRDRGETQYF
TGTGCCGGTAACCGGGACAGGGGTGAGACCCAGTACTTC
>NA|TRBJ2-3|TRBV29-1|NA
CSVDQGTDTQYF
TGCAGCGTTGACCAGGGGACAGATACGCAGTATTTT
>few|TRBJ2-1|TRBV7-2|TRBD2
CASSLWTSGSLEQFF
TGTGCCAGCAGCTTATGGACTAGCGGGAGTCTCGAGCAGTTCTTC
>few|TRBJ1-2|TRBV20-1|NA
CSARGGLDRPNYGYTF
TGCAGTGCTAGAGGGGGCCTGGACAGACCAAACTATGGCTACACCTTC
>NA|TRBJ2-1|TRBV5-6|TRBD2
CASSNRLAGGPSYNEQFF
TGTGCCAGCAGCAACCGACTAGCGGGAGGGCCCTCCTACAATGAGCAGTTCTTC
>few|TRBJ1-5|TRBV6-5|TRBD1
CASSYLAGGSNQPQHF
TGTGCCAGCAGTTACCTGGCAGGGGGCTCCAATCAGCCCCAGCATTTT
>few|TRBJ1-1|TRBV12-3/TRBV12-4|TRBD1
CASSLRGGVNTEAFF
TGTGCCAGCAGTTTACGAGGGGGCGTGAACACTGAAGCTTTCTTT
>few|TRBJ2-1|TRBV5-1|NA
CASSLEAAQVVEQFF
TGCGCCAGCAGCTTGGAGGCAGCGCAGGTCGTTGAGCAGTTCTTC
>many|TRBJ2-3|TRBV7-9|TRBD2
CASSPGTIPYTQYF
TGTGCCAGCAGCCCAGGGACTATCCCATATACGCAGTATTTT
>few|TRBJ2-3|TRBV4-2|NA
CASSGSPSTDTQYF
TGTGCCAGCAGCGGGAGTCCTAGCACAGATACGCAGTATTTT
>NA|TRBJ1-5|TRBV5-6|NA
CASSLTGRSDQPQHF
TGTGCCAGCAGCTTGACAGGACGGAGCGATCAGCCCCAGCATTTT
>NA|TRBJ2-7|TRBV5-1|NA
CASSYTGIYEQYF
TGCGCCAGCAGCTATACAGGGATCTACGAGCAGTACTTC
>NA|TRBJ2-5|TRBV7-2|NA
CASSPRVWETQYF
TGTGCCAGCAGCCCGAGAGTTTGGGAGACCCAGTACTTC
>few|TRBJ2-1|TRBV12-3/TRBV12-4|NA
CASSFFDSTMSQFF
TGTGCCAGCAGTTTCTTCGACAGTACAATGTCGCAGTTCTTC
>few|TRBJ2-5|TRBV11-2|NA
CASRSGTLPQYF
TGTGCCAGCAGGTCCGGGACGCTCCCCCAGTACTTC
>NA|TRBJ1-2|TRBV20-1|TRBD1
CSARDKPRTGGYGYTF
TGCAGTGCTAGAGACAAGCCACGGACAGGGGGTTATGGCTACACCTTC
>few|TRBJ2-2|TRBV5-1|TRBD2
CASSLSGDHTGELFF
TGCGCCAGCAGCCTGAGCGGGGACCACACCGGGGAGCTGTTTTTT
>NA|TRBJ1-4|TRBV16|NA
CASSQSPQGRGEKLFF
TGTGCCAGCAGCCAATCTCCACAGGGCCGAGGGGAAAAACTGTTTTTT